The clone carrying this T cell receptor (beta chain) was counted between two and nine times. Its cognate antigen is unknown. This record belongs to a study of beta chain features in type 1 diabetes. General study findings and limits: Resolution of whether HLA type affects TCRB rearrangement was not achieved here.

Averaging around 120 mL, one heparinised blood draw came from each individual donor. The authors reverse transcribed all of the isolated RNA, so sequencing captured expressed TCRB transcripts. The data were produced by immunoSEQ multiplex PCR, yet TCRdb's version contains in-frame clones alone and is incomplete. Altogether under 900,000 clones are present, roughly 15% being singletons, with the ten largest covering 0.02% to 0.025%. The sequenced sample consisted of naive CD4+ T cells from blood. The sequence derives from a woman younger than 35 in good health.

The CDR3 coding sequence is TGTGCCAGCAGTTGGCAGGGGGACACTGAAGCTTTCTTT. This codes for CASSWQGDTEAFF. This sequence joins TRBV6-5 and TRBJ1-1; TRBD1 aligns across 7 bases. The CDR3 loop spans 13 amino acids. Germline V CDR1 and CDR2: MNHEY, SVGAGI. J gave up 3 bases and V 4 bases, and 2 bases lay outside the gene matches.